A single sample gave rise to the 4 T cell receptor beta chains below, sequenced in a study of T-cell reconstitution after alpha-beta-depleted transplantation in children. Unique molecular identifiers were incorporated during preparation of the TCRbeta library. Each CDR3 protein gets one entry after TCRdb re-called the PCR reads with MiXCR. The profile shows 260,000 or so distinct CDR3 sequences, about 12% of them singletons. The specimen comprised PBMCs from the stem cell graft donor, sampled from the stem cell graft. Receptors were obtained from a human donor who donated a stem cell graft to a child with acute lymphoblastic leukemia.

This clonotype was observed at least ten times. The V and J genes are TRBV20-1 and TRBJ1-2, with D perhaps TRBD1 (5 bases). The CDR3 consists of 15 residues. V lost 6 bases and J 4 bases, leaving 21 bases between the germline ends. Germline CDR1 is DFQATT and CDR2 is SNEGSKA (reference sequence). The CDR3 reads CSAHSGAATVYGYTF. Written as DNA, the CDR3 is TGCAGTGCCCACTCTGGGGCAGCCACCGTCTATGGCTACACCTTC.

The J gene is TRBJ2-7, the V gene TRBV28; TRBD1 agrees at 11 bases. This CDR3 contains 15 residues. V lost 6 bases, J lost 2 bases, and 6 bases stayed unmatched. CDR1 MDHEN and CDR2 SYDVKM come from the germline V gene. The CDR3 DNA sequence: TGTGCCAGCAGCCTGGACAGGGGGCTCACCTACGAGCAGTACTTC. It yields the protein CASSLDRGLTYEQYF.

In its sample, this clonotype was seen many times. The gene calls are TRBV20-1 and TRBJ2-7; D is uncertain. In germline, CDR1 is DFQATT, CDR2 SNEGSKA (reference sequence). The CDR3 extends over 15 amino acids. The V end lost 0 bases, the J end lost 0 bases, and 12 bases lay between the germline ends. DNA for the CDR3: TGCAGTGCTAGAGATGAGGCCGTTAGCTCCTACGAGCAGTACTTC. Its protein product is CSARDEAVSSYEQYF.

This clonotype was counted many times. The J gene is TRBJ2-5, the V gene TRBV4-2; 7 nucleotides agree with TRBD1. V shed 3 bases and J 5 bases; nucleotides not matched to a gene: 3. The V gene's germline CDR1 is LGHNA and CDR2 YNFKEQ. The length of the CDR3 is 13 residues. The DNA of the CDR3 is TGTGCCAGCAGCCAGACAGGGTATGAGACCCAGTACTTC. Protein product: CASSQTGYETQYF.